This T cell receptor beta chain stems from a study of blood T cells in healthy people across ages. Primers used in a second PCR of roughly 6 to 11 cycles were a sample-barcoded 5' primer and a J-beta primer mix. TCRdb processed the 5' RACE reads anew with MiXCR; each CDR3 protein has one entry. This sample yields around 1,000,000 distinct CDR3 sequences, of which about 23% are seen a single time; about 0.72% belongs to the top ten. Trimming left V 4 bases short and J 5 bases short, with 11 bases between. Germline V gives CDR1 MNHNS, CDR2 SASEGT. This CDR3 is built from 13 residues. Donors were healthy Caucasian individuals from Russia aged about 6 to 90. A further study also used this sample, focusing on T cells of mothers and their children. That investigation notes: At a rate of around 1.4 ug per 15 ul, cDNA synthesis received all of the extracted RNA.

This sequence originates from a girl aged 2 to 10 in good health. Sequencing input: blood. The V and J genes are TRBV6-1 and TRBJ2-5; no clear D gene. CDR3: CASSASEWETQYF. DNA of the CDR3: TGTGCCAGCAGTGCGTCGGAGTGGGAGACCCAGTACTTC.